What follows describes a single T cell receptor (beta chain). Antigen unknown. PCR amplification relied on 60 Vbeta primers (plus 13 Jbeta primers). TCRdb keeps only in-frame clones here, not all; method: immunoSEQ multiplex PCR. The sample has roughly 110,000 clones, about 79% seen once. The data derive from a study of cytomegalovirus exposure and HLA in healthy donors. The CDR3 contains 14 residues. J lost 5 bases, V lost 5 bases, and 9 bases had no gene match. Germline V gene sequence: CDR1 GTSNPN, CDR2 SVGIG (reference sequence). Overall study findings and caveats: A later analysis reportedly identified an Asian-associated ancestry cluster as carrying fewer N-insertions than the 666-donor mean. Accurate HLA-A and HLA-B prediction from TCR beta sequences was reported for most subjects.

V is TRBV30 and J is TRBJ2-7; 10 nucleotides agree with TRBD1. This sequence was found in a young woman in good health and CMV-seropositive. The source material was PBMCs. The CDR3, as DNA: TGTGCCTGGGACCAAGGACAGGGGGGGCACGAGCAGTACTTC. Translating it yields CAWDQGQGGHEQYF. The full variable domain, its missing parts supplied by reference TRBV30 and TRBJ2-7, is SQTIHQWPATLVQPVGSPLSLECTVEGTSNPNLYWYRQAAGRGLQLLFYSVGIGQISSEVPQNLSASRPQDRQFILSSKKLLLSDSGFYLCAWDQGQGGHEQYFGPGTRLTVT.